This entry describes one T cell receptor (beta chain). Antigen: not known. This entry belongs to a study of T cell responses to AZD1222 COVID-19 vaccine. The study, taken as a whole, reports: Close to half of all spike-specific TCRs reportedly target regions of the variants that are unmutated.

CDR1 LNHDA and CDR2 SQIVND come from the germline V gene (reference sequence). This CDR3 is 14 amino acids long. Trimming took 7 bases from V and 1 from J, leaving 13 bases between them. Assay: immunoSEQ multiplex PCR; the TCRdb copy retains only in-frame clones and omits some. The profile covers about 120,000 clones, with about nine tenths appearing a single time and approximately 4.9% taken by the ten largest. This chain uses TRBV19 with TRBJ1-1, with TRBD1 as a possible D gene (6 bases). The source was peripheral blood, collected on day 0 of AZD1222 vaccination. The sequence was obtained from an adult in good health. The CDR3 region has the DNA TGTGCCAGTAACCCGGACAGACAGAACACTGAAGCTTTCTTT. This sequence encodes CASNPDRQNTEAFF.